The clone carrying this T cell receptor beta chain was seen repeatedly, ten times or more. The data are from a study of T-cell memory formation after mild COVID-19. TCR alpha and TCR beta cDNA libraries with sample barcodes and UMIs came from 5'RACE using constant-segment primers. Each CDR3 protein gets one entry after TCRdb re-called the 5' RACE reads with MiXCR. The sample holds 140,000 or so distinct CDR3 sequences, over 6% seen once. The TCR sequence derives from an adult woman who had mild COVID-19 (a few samples of this study predate the infection). Cell type and time point are not known. The material sequenced was PBMCs or a T cell subset sorted from them (not recorded which).

CDR3 loop: CAISEGQNNSPLHF. In nucleotides, the CDR3 is TGTGCCATCAGTGAGGGACAAAATAATTCACCCCTCCACTTT. The chain combines TRBV10-3 with TRBJ1-6; D is perhaps TRBD1 (5 bases). In germline, CDR1 is ENHRY, CDR2 SYGVKD. V was cut by 2 bases and J by 5 bases, with 7 bases left in between. This CDR3 comprises 14 residues.